The 30 T cell receptor beta chains below all came from one sample that was sequenced in a study of blood T cell repertoires in COVID-19. The data were produced by immunoSEQ multiplex PCR, yet TCRdb's version contains in-frame clones alone and is incomplete. The table has about 270,000 clones, more than 70% seen once. Specimen: peripheral blood. Receptor source: an elderly man with acute or convalescent COVID-19.

The chain joins TRBV7-2 to TRBJ2-7, with D possibly matching TRBD2 (7 bases). Germline CDR1 and CDR2: SGHTA and FQGNSA. Trimming removed 8 bases from V and 5 bases from J, with 19 bases in between. CDR3 length equals 14 residues. This chain's CDR3 is CASGVGGQADEQYF. CDR3 sequence (DNA): TGTGCCAGCGGAGTCGGGGGGCAGGCAGACGAGCAGTACTTC.

There are a few counts of this clone. The chain recombines TRBV5-1 with TRBJ2-7, with 9 bases fitting TRBD1. Germline V gene lookup returns CDR1 SGHRS and CDR2 YFSETQ. The J segment lost 2 bases and the V segment lost 0 bases, leaving 3 bases of the junction unmatched. CDR3 length: 15 residues. The CDR3, as DNA: TGCGCCAGCAGCTTGGCCGGGACAGGGCCCTACGAGCAGTACTTC. Its translation: CASSLAGTGPYEQYF. Using reference TRBV5-1 and TRBJ2-7 for the parts outside the CDR3, the full variable domain is KAGVTQTPRYLIKTRGQQVTLSCSPISGHRSVSWYQQTPGQGLQFLFEYFSETQRNKGNFPGRFSGRQFSNSRSEMNVSTLELGDSALYLCASSLAGTGPYEQYFGPGTRLTVT.

The chain joins TRBV5-1 to TRBJ2-7; D might be TRBD2 (5 bases). CDR3 length: 14 amino acids. Between the trimmed V and J ends, which lost 1 base and 6 bases, there was a span of 14 bases. Germline loops: CDR1 SGHRS, CDR2 YFSETQ. CDR3 residues: CASSLFGESGEQYF. The CDR3 nucleotides read TGCGCCAGCAGCTTGTTCGGGGAATCTGGCGAGCAGTACTTC.

V is TRBV4-2 and J is TRBJ2-3; 8 bases are shared with TRBD2. This CDR3 spans 17 amino acids. Unmatched junction bases numbered 9, after V lost 0 bases and J lost 4 bases. Germline V gene data show CDR1 as LGHNA and CDR2 as YNFKEQ. CDR3 loop: CASSQDGTGGGADTQYF. The CDR3 DNA reads TGTGCCAGCAGCCAAGATGGGACGGGAGGGGGGGCAGATACGCAGTATTTT.

The chain combines TRBV5-1 with TRBJ1-1; TRBD1 aligns across 9 bases. The CDR3 sequence is 17 residues long. Trimming took 0 bases from V and 3 from J; bases not matched to a gene: 9. The germline CDR1 and CDR2 sequences are SGHRS and YFSETQ. DNA for the CDR3: TGCGCCAGCAGCTTGGGTGGGCTACAGGGGGCTGACACTGAAGCTTTCTTT. It encodes CASSLGGLQGADTEAFF.

This chain connects TRBV7-3 to TRBJ2-5; no definite D call. Looked up from germline, CDR1 is SGHTA and CDR2 is FQGTGA. Trimming stripped 1 base from V and 1 base from J, with 7 bases between. There are 14 residues in the CDR3. CDR3 sequence (DNA): TGTGCCAGCAGCTTAAGACAACGCCAAGAGACCCAGTACTTC. Translated: CASSLRQRQETQYF.

The rearrangement joins TRBV6-5 to TRBJ2-5, with D maybe TRBD2 (6 bases). V was trimmed by 8 bases and J by 2 bases, leaving 15 bases between them. This CDR3 is built from 14 residues. CDR1 MNHEY and CDR2 SVGAGI come from the germline V gene. CDR3 DNA: TGTGCCAGCGTGGAAACGGGAGCACAAGAGACCCAGTACTTC. It is translated as CASVETGAQETQYF.

V usage is TRBV7-8 and J usage is TRBJ2-5, with TRBD1 as a possible D gene (6 bases). Germline V lookup: CDR1 SGHVS, CDR2 FQNEAQ. Deletions cut 5 bases from V and 5 bases from J, with 15 bases between. This CDR3 is 14 amino acids long. The CDR3 coding sequence is TGTGCCAGCAGCGAGGGGGTTTCGAGCGAGACCCAGTACTTC. This codes for CASSEGVSSETQYF.

This clone was recorded once. The rearrangement uses TRBV5-1 and TRBJ1-4, with 9 bases lining up with TRBD1. With 4 bases clipped from V and 0 bases from J, the junction kept 7 bases outside the gene matches. The CDR3 is 17 residues long. CDR1 is SGHRS, CDR2 YFSETQ, per germline. CDR3 sequence: CASSLGQGEATNEKLFF. DNA of the CDR3: TGCGCCAGCAGCCTGGGACAGGGTGAGGCAACTAATGAAAAACTGTTTTTT.

The CDR3, as DNA: TGCAGTGTTTATTTAAAAGAGACCCAGTACTTC. It translates to CSVYLKETQYF. The V and J genes are TRBV20-1 and TRBJ2-5; unclear D gene. Trimming shortened V by 7 bases and J by 3 bases, and 9 bases separated the two germline ends. Germline CDR1 is DFQATT and CDR2 is SNEGSKA (reference sequence). The CDR3 loop spans 11 amino acids.

V and J are TRBV2 and TRBJ2-1, with 13 bases identical to TRBD2. In germline, CDR1 is SNHLY, CDR2 FYNNEI. The V and J ends lost 2 bases and 6 bases, in that order; junction bases with no gene match: 1. The CDR3 runs 15 residues. CDR3 sequence reads: CASSEWTSGGNEQFF. DNA of the CDR3: TGTGCCAGCAGTGAATGGACTAGCGGGGGCAATGAGCAGTTCTTC. The variable domain in full, completed from reference TRBV2 and TRBJ2-1, reads EPEVTQTPSHQVTQMGQEVILRCVPISNHLYFYWYRQILGQKVEFLVSFYNNEISEKSEIFDDQFSVERPDGSNFTLKIRSTKLEDSAMYFCASSEWTSGGNEQFFGPGTRLTVL.

The rearrangement joins TRBV21-1 to TRBJ2-7; TRBD1 is taken as the D call from the table, unchecked against the DNA. TRBV21-1 corresponds to a pseudogene. This CDR3 has 15 residues. DNA for the CDR3: TGTGCCAGCAATGAACAGGGGTCAAACTCCTACGAGCAGTACTTC. This sequence encodes CASNEQGSNSYEQYF.

The V call is TRBV6-5, the J call TRBJ1-5; D gene ambiguous. Germline V gene sequence: CDR1 MNHEY, CDR2 SVGAGI. CDR3 length: 15 amino acids. Trimming shortened V by 5 bases and J by 0 bases, and 11 bases separated the two germline ends. The CDR3 DNA sequence: TGTGCCAGCAGTAAGGGCGGGATTAGCAATCAGCCCCAGCATTTT. Amino acids: CASSKGGISNQPQHF.

This chain uses TRBV28 with TRBJ2-1; D call uncertain. The V end was cut by 6 bases, the J end by 10 bases, with 16 bases between. CDR1 is MDHEN, CDR2 SYDVKM, per germline. The CDR3 has 13 amino acids. This CDR3 is CASSPTVPTEQFF. The CDR3 DNA is TGTGCCAGCAGCCCGACGGTTCCGACAGAGCAGTTCTTC.

V usage is TRBV5-1 and J usage is TRBJ2-3, with D maybe TRBD1 (5 bases). CDR3 length: 12 residues. V lost 2 bases and J 6 bases, leaving 7 bases between the germline ends. Per germline, CDR1 SGHRS and CDR2 YFSETQ. DNA of the CDR3: TGCGCCAGCAGCTTCAACAGGGATACGCAGTATTTT. It is translated as CASSFNRDTQYF.

The chain recombines TRBV5-1 with TRBJ2-7; 7 nucleotides agree with TRBD1. CDR1 SGHRS and CDR2 YFSETQ come from the germline V gene. The V gene end was trimmed by 4 bases and the J gene end by 0 bases; junction bases not matched to a gene: 10. There are 16 residues in the CDR3. The CDR3 DNA sequence: TGCGCCAGCAGCGAAGGACAGGACATCTTCTCCTACGAGCAGTACTTC. Translated: CASSEGQDIFSYEQYF.

This clone was detected only a few times. The chain joins TRBV28 to TRBJ2-3, with a tentative D call TRBD2 (6 bases). This CDR3 contains 15 residues. Germline V gene data show CDR1 as MDHEN and CDR2 as SYDVKM. Trimming cost V 7 bases and J 0 bases, with 14 bases left between them. CDR3 nucleotide sequence: TGTGCCAGCAACCCCGGGAGAAGTAGCACAGATACGCAGTATTTT. It is translated as CASNPGRSSTDTQYF. The full variable domain, rest sourced from reference TRBV28 and TRBJ2-3, is DVKVTQSSRYLVKRTGEKVFLECVQDMDHENMFWYRQDPGLGLRLIYFSYDVKMKEKGDIPEGYSVSREKKERFSLILESASTNQTSMYLCASNPGRSSTDTQYFGPGTRLTVL.

The J gene is TRBJ2-7, the V gene TRBV28, with D perhaps matching TRBD1 (5 bases). Trimming removed 3 bases at V and 4 bases at J, with 16 bases between. Germline V gene data show CDR1 as MDHEN and CDR2 as SYDVKM. This CDR3 spans 15 amino acids. The CDR3 coding sequence is TGTGCCAGCAGTTTCCAGACAGCCTCACCTTACGAGCAGTACTTC. It yields the protein CASSFQTASPYEQYF.

CDR3 sequence (DNA): TGCGCCAGCAGCCACGCTAGCAAGGGCACAGATACGCAGTATTTT. Translated: CASSHASKGTDTQYF. This rearrangement joins TRBV5-1 to TRBJ2-3; D is possibly TRBD2 (5 bases). CDR1 SGHRS and CDR2 YFSETQ come from the germline V gene. The CDR3 runs 15 residues. Deletions cut 4 bases from V and 1 base from J, with 13 bases between.

This rearrangement joins TRBV6-5 to TRBJ2-1, with 12 bases that match TRBD1. V dropped 8 bases and J dropped 8; count of bases not matched to a gene: 7. The length of the CDR3 is 14 residues. The germline CDR1 and CDR2 sequences are MNHEY and SVGAGI. The CDR3 bases are TGTGCCAGCTGCCCGGGACAGGGGGCCTATGAGCAGTTCTTC. Translated: CASCPGQGAYEQFF.

The V call is TRBV15, the J call TRBJ1-1; maybe TRBD1 (6 bases). CDR1 is LNHNV, CDR2 YYDKDF, per germline (reference sequence). Trimming left V 2 bases short and J 6 bases short, with 16 bases between. CDR3 length equals 15 residues. CDR3 coding DNA: TGTGCCACCAGCAGACCGGGACAAATCGGACCTGAAGCTTTCTTT. It specifies CATSRPGQIGPEAFF.

This chain joins TRBV7-8 and TRBJ2-5, with D perhaps TRBD2 (5 bases). The germline V gene encodes CDR1 SGHVS and CDR2 FQNEAQ. This CDR3 comprises 16 residues. V was cut by 7 bases and J by 0 bases, with 18 bases left in between. DNA for the CDR3: TGTGCCAGCAAAAACACCCCGGGAAGGTACCAAGAGACCCAGTACTTC. It is translated as CASKNTPGRYQETQYF.

The chain couples TRBV5-6 to TRBJ1-5, with TRBD1 matching 7 bases. The germline V gene has CDR1 SGHDT and CDR2 YYEEEE. Germline trimming cut 4 bases from V and 6 bases from J; bases unmatched to any gene: 13. The CDR3 consists of 16 residues. The CDR3 region is CASSDRLSRQGQPQHF. DNA of the CDR3: TGTGCCAGCAGCGATCGACTAAGTAGACAGGGTCAGCCCCAGCATTTT. Complete variable domain (other parts from reference TRBV5-6 and TRBJ1-5): DAGVTQSPTHLIKTRGQQVTLRCSPKSGHDTVSWYQQALGQGPQFIFQYYEEEERQRGNFPDRFSGHQFPNYSSELNVNALLLGDSALYLCASSDRLSRQGQPQHFGDGTRLSIL.

The V call is TRBV29-1, the J call TRBJ1-3; TRBD1 might be the D (5 bases). The CDR3 spans 13 residues. Trimming removed 7 bases at V and 2 bases at J, with 12 bases between. Germline CDR1 and CDR2: SQVTM and ANQGSEA. CDR3 residues: CSADTGAGNTIYF. The CDR3 region has the DNA TGCAGCGCTGACACGGGGGCTGGAAACACCATATATTTT.

This clone was counted a few times. The rearrangement uses TRBV19 and TRBJ2-1, with TRBD1 identical over 8 bases. The CDR3 is 18 amino acids. Germline V gene data show CDR1 as LNHDA and CDR2 as SQIVND (reference sequence). The ends lost 6 bases at V and 0 bases at J; junction bases unmatched: 13. CDR3 in amino acids: CASRRDRSPLSSYNEQFF. Written as DNA, the CDR3 is TGTGCCAGTAGGCGGGACAGGTCTCCCTTGAGCTCCTACAATGAGCAGTTCTTC.

The chain recombines TRBV14 with TRBJ2-2, with TRBD2 matching over 7 bases. V was pared by 8 bases and J by 3 bases, with 9 bases of the junction left unmatched. From germline, CDR1 is SGHDN and CDR2 FVKESK. This CDR3 has 15 amino acids. The CDR3 DNA reads TGTGCCAGCTCCTGGGGCGGGAGTTACACCGGGGAGCTGTTTTTT. It yields the protein CASSWGGSYTGELFF.

V is TRBV7-8 and J is TRBJ1-2; TRBD1 might be the D (6 bases). V was cut by 2 bases and J by 2 bases, with 9 bases left in between. This CDR3 has 14 residues. Germline assignment: CDR1 SGHVS and CDR2 FQNEAQ. The CDR3 DNA follows: TGTGCCAGCAGCTTATCAGGGGCGAACTATGGCTACACCTTC. Translated, it gives CASSLSGANYGYTF.

This chain joins TRBV5-5 and TRBJ1-2, with 7 bases identical to TRBD1. The CDR3 has 15 amino acids. Germline trimming cut 3 bases from V and 5 bases from J; bases unmatched to any gene: 10. The germline CDR1 and CDR2 sequences are SGHKS and YYEKEE (reference sequence). Here the CDR3 reads CASSWGTVSRYGYTF. The CDR3 coding sequence is TGTGCCAGCAGCTGGGGGACAGTCTCTCGGTATGGCTACACCTTC.

V gene TRBV2 combines with J gene TRBJ2-1; TRBD1 might be the D (5 bases). V lost 6 bases to trimming and J lost 8 bases, with 17 bases between them. The CDR3 covers 14 residues. Germline-derived CDR1 and CDR2 are SNHLY and FYNNEI. CDR3 in DNA: TGTGCCAGCAGGCGACAGCCCCAGAGAGATGAGCAGTTCTTC. As protein: CASRRQPQRDEQFF.

The CDR3 loop is CASSPLAGGGYEQYF. CDR3 in DNA: TGTGCCAGCAGCCCCCTAGCGGGGGGAGGCTACGAGCAGTACTTC. The rearrangement links TRBV3-1 (or the pseudogene TRBV3-2) to TRBJ2-7, with 11 bases fitting TRBD2. Looked up from germline, CDR1 is LGHDT and CDR2 is YNNKEL (reference sequence). With 4 bases clipped from V and 3 bases from J, the junction kept 5 bases outside the gene matches. The CDR3 has 15 amino acids.